One and the same sample provided the 9 T cell receptor beta chains below, sequenced in a study of CD8 T cells in ankylosing spondylitis. The study, taken as a whole, reports: Among TCR beta sequences, a motif of several highly homologous variants appeared characteristic of ankylosing spondylitis blood.

TCRdb ran MiXCR on the 5' RACE reads and lists one entry per CDR3 protein. Here the sample spans roughly 470,000 distinct CDR3 sequences, 25% to 30% being singletons. No antigen has been assigned to these receptors. The sequencing input was blood, either unsorted or a sorted T cell fraction (not recorded which). The receptors shown here come from a male donor with ankylosing spondylitis.

V is TRBV20-1 and J is TRBJ2-2, with 8 bases that match TRBD2. This CDR3 comprises 15 residues. Trimming at V came to 3 bases and at J to 0 bases, leaving 3 bases not matched to a gene. CDR1 is DFQATT and CDR2 is SNEGSKA in the germline V gene (reference sequence). CDR3 residues: CSASTGGPNTGELFF. In nucleotides, the CDR3 is TGCAGTGCTAGCACGGGAGGGCCGAACACCGGGGAGCTGTTTTTT.

The V gene is TRBV4-2, the J gene TRBJ1-5; D not certain. V was cut by 0 bases and J by 7 bases, with 13 bases left in between. CDR3 length equals 15 residues. CDR1 is LGHNA and CDR2 is YNFKEQ in the germline V gene. Here the CDR3 reads CASSQDFGPEQPQHF. The CDR3 DNA sequence: TGTGCCAGCAGCCAAGACTTTGGCCCGGAACAGCCCCAGCATTTT.

This clonotype occurred a few times. V and J are TRBV29-1 and TRBJ2-7, with 7 bases lining up with TRBD1. Losses at the gene ends were 4 bases for V and 1 base for J; bases not matched to a gene: 7. The germline gives CDR1 SQVTM, CDR2 ANQGSEA. This CDR3 spans 14 amino acids. The CDR3 sequence: CSVAAGGFSYEQYF. The CDR3 DNA sequence: TGCAGCGTTGCGGCAGGGGGTTTTTCCTACGAGCAGTACTTC.

The chain joins TRBV7-2 to TRBJ2-1; TRBD2 is a possible D gene (5 bases). The CDR3 consists of 12 residues. Germline V gene sequence: CDR1 SGHTA, CDR2 FQGNSA. Between the trimmed V and J ends, which lost 3 bases and 8 bases, there was a span of 8 bases. CDR3 nucleotides: TGTGCCAGCAGCTTCTTGCGGGATGAGCAGTTCTTC. The encoded protein is CASSFLRDEQFF.

The CDR3 protein is CASSRDSLGQYV. CDR3 DNA sequence: TGTGCCAGCAGCCGGGACAGCCTCGGGCAGTACGTC. The genes are TRBV11-2 and TRBJ2-7; 7 bases align to TRBD1. Germline V gene data show CDR1 as SGHAT and CDR2 as FQNNGV. The CDR3 is 12 residues long. J gave up 9 bases and V 5 bases, and 7 bases lay outside the gene matches.

Comments on this clonotype: One end of the junction fails to match germline, which may point to a read error. V gene TRBV10-2 combines with J gene TRBJ1-1; TRBD1 matches 9 bases. Looked up from germline, CDR1 is WSHSY and CDR2 is SAAADI. The CDR3 length is 16 residues. The DNA for the CDR3 is TGCTCCAGCCGGGACAGGGCGTCACCTCGAGTCACTGAAGCTTTCTTT. This sequence encodes CSSRDRASPRVTEAFF.

The V and J genes are TRBV4-1 and TRBJ1-1, with D perhaps matching TRBD1 (5 bases). Germline CDR1 is MGHRA and CDR2 is YSYEKL. Trimming cost V 4 bases and J 5 bases, with 20 bases left between them. The CDR3 sequence is 16 residues long. In nucleotides, the CDR3 is TGCGCCAGCAGCCCAGATACAGGTTTTTTGCGAACTGAAGCTTTCTTT. This translates into CASSPDTGFLRTEAFF.

The chain couples TRBV5-1 to TRBJ1-1, with TRBD1 matching over 7 bases. Trimming took 4 bases from V and 4 from J; bases not matched to a gene: 7. Germline CDR1 reads SGHRS; CDR2 reads YFSETQ. The CDR3 extends over 14 amino acids. The CDR3 nucleotides read TGCGCCAGCAGCCCGGGGGCAGGGGGCACTGAAGCTTTCTTT. Translated, it gives CASSPGAGGTEAFF.

This clonotype was counted between two and nine times. This chain connects TRBV7-2 to TRBJ2-7, with 9 bases fitting TRBD1. This CDR3 region has 13 residues. Trimming removed 4 bases from V and 6 bases from J; junction bases left unmatched: 4. Germline lookup yields CDR1 SGHTA and CDR2 FQGNSA. CDR3 in amino acids: CASSSGTGFEQYV. The CDR3 bases are TGTGCCAGCAGCTCCGGGACAGGGTTCGAGCAGTACGTC.